This TCR beta chain appears in the sequencing data of a study of T cells after somatic rescue of genetic block (dated by TCRdb to 2019 to 2021). About the study as a whole: What the study looked at was long-term robustness, specifically in a T-cell system that came about through somatic rescue of a genetic block in T-cell development.

The cysteine opens and the phenylalanine closes a CDR3 of 14 amino acids. Only CDR3 DNA is held: 42 bases, read in frame from base 1. At the junction V is shortened by 5 bases and J by 6 bases; bases outside the gene matches: 10. Sequences MNHNY (CDR1) and SVGAGI (CDR2) are obtained from the germline V gene (reference sequence). This clone appeared a single time. Its target antigen remains unknown. One base away there is no much larger clone; base qualities are not given. Library prep was done by the immunoSEQ multiplex PCR assay. The table comes from immuneACCESS by way of TCRdb, which keeps in-frame sequences with V and J called. Part of the clones is missing from these tables; in studies checked, under half for an unresolved V gene and the rest for unknown reasons. The sample records roughly 110,000 clones, 75% to 95% of which are singletons. The top ten hold more than 1.4% of the sample.

In this chain, TRBV6-6 is recombined with TRBJ2-7; 7 of the junction bases match TRBD1. Sequenced sample: peripheral blood mononuclear cells (PBMCs). The sequence was collected from a woman between 18 and 29 years old. CDR3 sequence: CASSRQGKSFEQYF. The nucleotide sequence reads as follows: TGTGCCAGCAGTCGACAGGGTAAGAGTTTCGAGCAGTACTTC.